This TCR beta chain was captured by sequencing in a study of sequential checkpoint blockade in melanoma (dated by TCRdb to the late 2010s). Looking at the study overall: Patients were assigned by 1:1 randomization to either first-line nivolumab followed by ipilimumab (arm A) or ipilimumab followed by nivolumab (arm B). Both trial sequences were followed by maintenance nivolumab. DNA from approximately 99 pretreatment melanoma tumor samples underwent TCRbeta immunosequencing. For 20 to 25 patients, matched tumor biopsies were obtained before treatment and at week 13, following single-agent nivolumab (arm A) or ipilimumab (arm B). The same lesion was the source of 65% to 90% of the matched pre- and post-treatment tumor biopsy pairs. Study-wide conclusions, independent of this receptor: Small sample sizes and reduced statistical power limited the analyses of tumor T-cell fraction within each arm. Tumor T-cell fraction and clonality correlated with PD-L1 staining and CD8+ T-cell counts but not with mutational load. The model for predicting response that combines TCR metrics with mutation burden needs to be validated in larger, independent patient cohorts. Achieving clinical benefit was about 30 times more likely for patients whose tumor T-cell fraction and clonality increased by week 13. In the nivolumab-first arm (arm A), pretreatment tumor TIL clonality was associated with response (P = .04).

The treatment or condition label here, explained by the study, means: randomized to nivolumab then ipilimumab (arm A) or the reverse (arm B). No trial patient had received prior DNA-damaging chemotherapy. The samples were obtained from melanoma patients enrolled in CheckMate 064, an open-label, randomized phase II trial testing sequential checkpoint blockade. Tumor TCR sequencing used genomic DNA from formalin-fixed paraffin-embedded (FFPE) tissue samples. TCRbeta CDR3 regions were immunosequenced from genomic DNA with the immunoSEQ Assay. Before high-throughput sequencing, the genomic DNA was amplified using bias-controlled multiplex PCR. The study's processing was this. To quantify the absolute abundance of each unique TCRbeta CDR3 region, the sequences were collapsed and filtered. Clonality, defined as 1 minus Pielou's evenness, was calculated using only productive rearrangements. Tumor T-cell fraction was computed by normalizing TCRbeta template counts to usable DNA, estimated from several housekeeping genes. A previously published method was used to identify clones with significantly greater frequencies in on-treatment samples than in baseline samples. As stored in TCRdb, this immuneACCESS dataset retains in-frame rearrangements with V and J assigned. A fraction of the clones does not appear; measured against another copy, unresolved V genes explain less than half of the discrepancy, and the remainder lacks a known reason. That table gives V, J and clone size, and the DNA gave D and trimming. This sample gives 5,000 or so clones in total; roughly 22% of them show up just once. The leading ten clones occupy 30% of the sample.

Only a few counts were recorded for this clone. No cognate antigen has been identified for it. No base quality values were provided; no much bigger clone lies one nucleotide off. Sequences SGHNT (CDR1) and YENEEA (CDR2) are obtained from the germline V gene. Inclusive of the bounding cysteine and phenylalanine, the CDR3 is 15 residues long. The read is trimmed to its CDR3 DNA, 45 bases read in frame from base 1. V is reduced by 1 base and J by 0 bases, leaving a spacing of 7 bases between them. The clonotype was recovered from a human donor with melanoma. This chain is built from TRBV11-3 and TRBJ2-4, with no D gene named confidently. The sample consisted of tumor tissue (inferred from file names), taken from a patient given nivolumab and ipilimumab in sequence. The CDR3 protein sequence reads: CASSLGLLAKNIQYF. In nucleotide form, the sequence is TGTGCCAGCAGCTTAGGGCTCCTAGCCAAAAACATTCAGTACTTC. The CDR3 plus the reference TRBV11-3 and TRBJ2-4 genes for the other parts give the full variable domain: EAGVVQSPRYKIIEKKQPVAFWCNPISGHNTLYWYLQNLGQGPELLIRYENEEAVDDSQLPKDRFSAERLKGVDSTLKIQPAELGDSAVYLCASSLGLLAKNIQYFGAGTRLSVL.